What follows are 22 T cell receptor beta chains derived from one specimen sequenced in a study of blood T cell repertoires in COVID-19. Using immunoSEQ multiplex PCR, the repertoire was profiled, and TCRdb retains in-frame clones only, with some absent. The data contain around 300,000 clones, 88% of them seen just once; the ten biggest clones take up 3%. What was sequenced was PBMCs or T cells enriched from blood (not recorded which). Receptors were obtained from a woman aged 45-59 years who had recovered from COVID-19.

The V and J genes are TRBV10-3 and TRBJ2-2; D is ambiguous. Trimming left V 3 bases short and J 3 bases short, with 8 bases between. The germline CDR1 and CDR2 sequences are ENHRY and SYGVKD. This CDR3 region has 14 residues. The DNA for the CDR3 is TGTGCCATCAGTGAATTTCAGGACACCGGGGAGCTGTTTTTT. Protein sequence: CAISEFQDTGELFF.

This clone is a singleton in its sample. The chain employs TRBV28 and TRBJ2-7; the D is unclear. This CDR3 is built from 14 residues. V lost 5 bases and J lost 2, with 13 bases in between. Germline V gives CDR1 MDHEN, CDR2 SYDVKM. The CDR3 protein is CASSALRAPYEQYF. The DNA for the CDR3 is TGTGCCAGCAGTGCCCTCCGAGCTCCCTACGAGCAGTACTTC.

The chain recombines TRBV28 with TRBJ1-4, with 7 positions matching TRBD1. The CDR3 spans 14 residues. Germline values: CDR1 MDHEN, CDR2 SYDVKM. The V and J ends lost 6 bases and 2 bases, in that order; junction bases with no gene match: 3. The CDR3 region has the DNA TGTGCCAGCAGAGCAGGGGGGACTAATGAAAAACTGTTTTTT. Its translation is CASRAGGTNEKLFF.

This clone was counted only a few times. The chain uses TRBV7-2 and TRBJ1-1, with TRBD1 as a possible D gene (5 bases). The ends were cut back, 5 bases at V and 0 bases at J, with 7 bases in the middle. This CDR3 contains 13 residues. Looked up from germline, CDR1 is SGHTA and CDR2 is FQGNSA. CDR3 DNA sequence: TGTGCCAGCAGCCAGGGTATGAACACTGAAGCTTTCTTT. It is translated as CASSQGMNTEAFF.

The rearrangement uses TRBV29-1 and TRBJ2-7; the D gene is possibly TRBD1 (6 bases). This CDR3 comprises 12 residues. Per germline, CDR1 SQVTM and CDR2 ANQGSEA. Deletions cut 7 bases from V and 7 bases from J, with 17 bases between. The CDR3 sequence is CSGRQDNREQYF. Written as DNA, the CDR3 is TGCAGCGGACGACAGGACAATCGGGAGCAGTACTTC.

This clone was counted between two and nine times. The J gene is TRBJ1-1, the V gene TRBV11-3, with D maybe TRBD1 (5 bases). V was shortened by 5 bases and J by 1 base, with 8 bases between the two germline ends. The germline V gene encodes CDR1 SGHNT and CDR2 YENEEA. The CDR3 has 13 amino acids. CDR3 in DNA: TGTGCCAGCAGCAGGACACCGAACACTGAAGCTTTCTTT. It codes for CASSRTPNTEAFF.

Comment on this clone: The same CDR3 also results from other DNA sequences found in this sample. The V call is TRBV20-1, the J call TRBJ2-5, with D hard to call. The CDR3 length is 10 residues. CDR1 and CDR2 (germline): DFQATT, SNEGSKA (reference sequence). The ends were cut back, 6 bases at V and 5 bases at J, with 7 bases in the middle. This chain's CDR3 is CSAARETQYF. CDR3 in DNA: TGCAGTGCCGCCAGGGAGACCCAGTACTTC.

This clone was picked up a small number of times. The chain couples TRBV25-1 to TRBJ2-6, with no clear D. The V gene lost 4 bases and the J gene lost 4 bases, with 8 bases spanning the gap. The CDR3 spans 14 residues. Germline V gene sequence: CDR1 MGHDK, CDR2 SYGVNS. CDR3 sequence: CASSGGLGANVLTF. CDR3 sequence (DNA): TGTGCCAGCAGTGGCGGTTTAGGGGCCAACGTCCTGACTTTC.

V is TRBV7-2 and J is TRBJ1-3; 10 bases match TRBD1. Losses at the gene ends were 1 base for V and 4 bases for J; bases not matched to a gene: 10. The CDR3 is 18 amino acids. In germline, CDR1 is SGHTA, CDR2 FQGNSA. CDR3 DNA sequence: TGTGCCAGCAGCTTAGTCTATTCGGGGACAGGGGACGGAAACACCATATATTTT. It encodes CASSLVYSGTGDGNTIYF.

The rearrangement links TRBV5-6 to TRBJ1-3; D not certain. This CDR3 spans 15 amino acids. Germline CDR1 reads SGHDT; CDR2 reads YYEEEE. Trimming took 6 bases from V and 0 from J, leaving 13 bases between them. Written as DNA, the CDR3 is TGTGCCAGCACCCTGCGGGGTTCCTCTGGAAACACCATATATTTT. It is translated as CASTLRGSSGNTIYF.

This chain joins TRBV5-1 and TRBJ1-1, with 9 bases matching TRBD1. This CDR3 is 16 amino acids long. With V trimmed by 3 bases and J by 6 bases, 12 bases remained unmatched. In germline, CDR1 is SGHRS, CDR2 YFSETQ. CDR3 coding DNA: TGCGCCAGCAGCTCCGGGACAGGGTTCGTTTCTCCTGAAGCTTTCTTT. Amino acid sequence: CASSSGTGFVSPEAFF.

The rearrangement uses TRBV11-3 and TRBJ2-1; 8 positions agree with TRBD2. V shed 3 bases, J shed 14 bases, and the junction held 9 bases outside the gene matches. The CDR3 extends over 13 amino acids. Germline lookup yields CDR1 SGHNT and CDR2 YENEEA. The CDR3 sequence is CASSLTGTSLEFF. For the CDR3, the DNA is TGTGCCAGCAGCTTGACCGGGACTAGTTTAGAGTTCTTC.

This sequence joins TRBV6-5 and TRBJ2-2, with D perhaps TRBD2 (6 bases). The CDR3 is 16 amino acids. Trimming removed 4 bases at V and 4 bases at J, with 16 bases between. The germline gives CDR1 MNHEY, CDR2 SVGAGI. Here the CDR3 DNA reads TGTGCCAGCAGTTCCCTTAGTGGGAGGCTCACCGGGGAGCTGTTTTTT. Protein sequence: CASSSLSGRLTGELFF.

The rearrangement links TRBV6-5 to TRBJ2-1, with 12 nucleotides matching TRBD2. The germline V gene has CDR1 MNHEY and CDR2 SVGAGI. CDR3 length: 15 residues. Losses at the gene ends were 2 bases for V and 6 bases for J; bases not matched to a gene: 2. The DNA of the CDR3 is TGTGCCAGCAGTTACGCTAGCGGGAGGGTCAATGAGCAGTTCTTC. Translation: CASSYASGRVNEQFF.

This clone has just a few counts. The chain recombines TRBV29-1 with TRBJ2-1, with D tentatively TRBD2 (5 bases). V gave up 7 bases and J gave up 0 bases, with 16 bases separating them. The CDR3 covers 15 residues. Germline V gene data show CDR1 as SQVTM and CDR2 as ANQGSEA. The CDR3 DNA reads as TGCAGCGCTATGCGGGTGCGCGACTCCTACAATGAGCAGTTCTTC. Translating it yields CSAMRVRDSYNEQFF.

This sequence joins TRBV5-4 and TRBJ1-2; TRBD1 matches at 7 bases. Germline CDR1 reads SGHNT; CDR2 reads YYREEE (reference sequence). Trimming cost V 2 bases and J 4 bases; bases outside gene matches: 5. The CDR3 has 14 amino acids. The CDR3 sequence is CASSLQGIGYGYTF. DNA of the CDR3: TGTGCCAGCAGCTTACAGGGGATCGGCTATGGCTACACCTTC.

The chain carries TRBV4-2 and TRBJ2-4; D gene uncertain. Germline CDR1 is LGHNA and CDR2 is YNFKEQ. Between the trimmed V and J ends, which lost 0 bases and 5 bases, there was a span of 11 bases. This CDR3 has 15 amino acids. The CDR3 spells CASSQDLSRQNIQYF. CDR3 nucleotide sequence: TGTGCCAGCAGCCAAGATCTCAGTCGCCAAAACATTCAGTACTTC.

J is TRBJ1-5 and V is TRBV6-5; possibly TRBD1 for D (5 bases). Germline lookup yields CDR1 MNHEY and CDR2 SVGAGI. There are 12 residues in the CDR3. V was shortened by 8 bases and J by 1 base, with 6 bases between the two germline ends. This CDR3 is CASGASNQPQHF. CDR3 in DNA: TGTGCCAGCGGGGCCAGCAATCAGCCCCAGCATTTT.

Regarding this clone: This same CDR3 is encoded by further DNA sequences in the sample. The chain links TRBV5-1 to TRBJ1-1; TRBD1 might be the D (6 bases). V was cut by 5 bases and J by 5 bases, with 7 bases left in between. The CDR3 is 11 amino acids. CDR1 is SGHRS, CDR2 YFSETQ, per germline. The CDR3 coding sequence is TGCGCCAGCAGAGGGGGAACTGAAGCTTTCTTT. Translated, it gives CASRGGTEAFF. Supplemented by reference TRBV5-1 and TRBJ1-1, the full variable domain reads KAGVTQTPRYLIKTRGQQVTLSCSPISGHRSVSWYQQTPGQGLQFLFEYFSETQRNKGNFPGRFSGRQFSNSRSEMNVSTLELGDSALYLCASRGGTEAFFGQGTRLTVV.

The genes are TRBV3-1 (or the pseudogene TRBV3-2) and TRBJ1-1; D may be TRBD1 (5 bases). From germline, CDR1 is LGHDT and CDR2 YNNKEL (reference sequence). This CDR3 has 15 residues. The ends were cut back, 1 base at V and 0 bases at J, with 9 bases in the middle. The CDR3 DNA is TGTGCCAGCAGCCAAGGACAGATCATGAACACTGAAGCTTTCTTT. This encodes CASSQGQIMNTEAFF.

J is TRBJ2-2 and V is TRBV18; weak D call: TRBD2 (5 bases). Per the germline V gene, CDR1 is KGHSH and CDR2 is LQKENI. This CDR3 region has 13 residues. The V end lost 2 bases, the J end lost 6 bases, and 7 bases lay between the germline ends. In nucleotides, the CDR3 is TGTGCCAGCTCACCATGGGGAGCCGGGGAGCTGTTTTTT. It yields the protein CASSPWGAGELFF.

This clone was counted only a few times. This chain links TRBV4-3 with TRBJ2-2, with 12 bases fitting TRBD2. This CDR3 region has 18 residues. The trim removed 0 bases at V and 6 bases at J, leaving 8 bases unmatched. CDR1 and CDR2 (germline): LGHNA, YSLEER. The CDR3 DNA reads TGCGCCAGCAGCCAAGAGACTAGCGGGAGTAGTATGCCCGGGGAGCTGTTTTTT. It translates to CASSQETSGSSMPGELFF.